The 7 T cell receptor beta chains presented below share a single source sample, sequenced in a study of blood T cell repertoires in COVID-19. Method: immunoSEQ multiplex PCR; TCRdb's copy keeps in-frame clones and lacks some. The sample holds roughly 43,000 clones, about 88% seen once. Input material: PBMCs or T cells enriched from blood (not recorded which). The receptors shown here come from a woman aged 45-59 years who had recovered from COVID-19.

This chain joins TRBV5-1 and TRBJ1-4; D call uncertain. V was clipped by 2 bases and J by 7 bases, with 6 bases between them. The CDR3 consists of 12 residues. CDR1 and CDR2 (germline): SGHRS, YFSETQ. The CDR3 loop reads CASSLPGEKLFF. As DNA, the CDR3 is TGCGCCAGCAGCTTACCAGGTGAAAAACTGTTTTTT.

This chain links TRBV6-5 with TRBJ2-5; tentatively, D is TRBD1 (7 bases). Trimming shortened V by 5 bases and J by 4 bases, and 14 bases separated the two germline ends. Per germline, CDR1 MNHEY and CDR2 SVGAGI. The CDR3 consists of 14 residues. For the CDR3, the DNA is TGTGCCAGCAGTCAGAACAGGGGAGGAGAGACCCAGTACTTC. Protein sequence: CASSQNRGGETQYF.

V usage is TRBV4-2 and J usage is TRBJ1-2; 7 nucleotides match TRBD1. Germline V gene lookup returns CDR1 LGHNA and CDR2 YNFKEQ. The J segment lost 1 base and the V segment lost 1 base, leaving 3 bases of the junction unmatched. The CDR3 loop spans 15 amino acids. CDR3 sequence: CASSQAGQYNYGYTF. CDR3 nucleotide sequence: TGTGCCAGCAGCCAAGCGGGACAGTATAACTATGGCTACACCTTC.

This chain links TRBV27 with TRBJ2-7; 7 bases fit TRBD1. The germline gives CDR1 MNHEY, CDR2 SMNVEV (reference sequence). With 8 bases clipped from V and 2 bases from J, the junction kept 9 bases outside the gene matches. This CDR3 has 14 residues. CDR3 protein: CASRYRGEAYEQYF. The CDR3 DNA is TGTGCCAGCCGCTACAGGGGTGAAGCCTACGAGCAGTACTTC.

The chain carries TRBV7-9 and TRBJ2-2; the match to TRBD1 covers 10 bases. The CDR3 has 16 amino acids. Trimming removed 1 base from V and 5 bases from J; junction bases left unmatched: 4. Germline V gives CDR1 SEHNR, CDR2 FQNEAQ (reference sequence). The CDR3 reads CASSLGRQGATGELFF. For the CDR3, the DNA is TGTGCCAGCAGCTTAGGACGACAGGGGGCGACCGGGGAGCTGTTTTTT.

CDR3 nucleotides: TGTGCCTGGAGAGCCAGCGGGGGGACCTACTACGAGCAGTACTTC. This gives the protein CAWRASGGTYYEQYF. The rearrangement links TRBV30 to TRBJ2-7, with TRBD2 matching over 9 bases. The CDR3 loop spans 15 amino acids. With V trimmed by 3 bases and J by 3 bases, 9 bases remained unmatched. Looked up from germline, CDR1 is GTSNPN and CDR2 is SVGIG (reference sequence).

This clone occurred a few times. The rearrangement links TRBV5-1 to TRBJ1-3, with D uncertain. The germline V gene encodes CDR1 SGHRS and CDR2 YFSETQ. This CDR3 has 15 amino acids. V dropped 7 bases and J dropped 0 bases, with 14 bases sitting between them. DNA of the CDR3: TGCGCCAGCGAAAAGGGAGCCTCCTCTGGAAACACCATATATTTT. This gives the protein CASEKGASSGNTIYF.